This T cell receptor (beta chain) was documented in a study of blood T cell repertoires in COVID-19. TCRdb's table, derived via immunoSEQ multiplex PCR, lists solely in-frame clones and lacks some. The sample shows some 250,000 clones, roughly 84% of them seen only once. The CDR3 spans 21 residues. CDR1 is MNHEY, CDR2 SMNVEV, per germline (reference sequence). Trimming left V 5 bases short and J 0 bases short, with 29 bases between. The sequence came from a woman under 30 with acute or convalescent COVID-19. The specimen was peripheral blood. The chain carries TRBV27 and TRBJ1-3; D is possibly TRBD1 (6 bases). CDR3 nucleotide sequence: TGTGCCAGCAGTCTCACCTCAGAACATCCACAGGGACCTAGCTCTGGAAACACCATATATTTT. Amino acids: CASSLTSEHPQGPSSGNTIYF.